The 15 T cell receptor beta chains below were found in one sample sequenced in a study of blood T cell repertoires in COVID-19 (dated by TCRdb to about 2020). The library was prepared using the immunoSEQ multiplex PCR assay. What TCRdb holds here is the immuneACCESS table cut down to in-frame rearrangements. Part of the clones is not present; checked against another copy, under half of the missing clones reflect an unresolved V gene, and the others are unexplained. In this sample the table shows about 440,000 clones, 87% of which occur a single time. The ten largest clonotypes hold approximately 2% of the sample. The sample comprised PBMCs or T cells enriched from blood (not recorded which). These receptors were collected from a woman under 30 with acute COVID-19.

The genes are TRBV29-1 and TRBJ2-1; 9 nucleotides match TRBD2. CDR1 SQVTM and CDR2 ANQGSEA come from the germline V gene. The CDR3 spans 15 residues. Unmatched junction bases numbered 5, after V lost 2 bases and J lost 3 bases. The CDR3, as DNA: TGCAGCGTTGAAATTGGTAGCGGGGGCTACAATGAGCAGTTCTTC. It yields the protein CSVEIGSGGYNEQFF.

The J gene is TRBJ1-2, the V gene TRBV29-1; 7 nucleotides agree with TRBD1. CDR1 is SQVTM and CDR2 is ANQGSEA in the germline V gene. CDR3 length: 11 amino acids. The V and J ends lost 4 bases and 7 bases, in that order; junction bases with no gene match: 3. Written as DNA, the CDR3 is TGCAGCGTTGGACAGGGAGGTGGCTACACCTTC. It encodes CSVGQGGGYTF.

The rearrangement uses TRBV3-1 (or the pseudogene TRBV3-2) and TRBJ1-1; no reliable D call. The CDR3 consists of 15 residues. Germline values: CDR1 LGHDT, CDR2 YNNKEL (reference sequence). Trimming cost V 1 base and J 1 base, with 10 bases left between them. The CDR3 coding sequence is TGTGCCAGCAGCCAAGTACCGGGTGAGAACACTGAAGCTTTCTTT. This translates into CASSQVPGENTEAFF.

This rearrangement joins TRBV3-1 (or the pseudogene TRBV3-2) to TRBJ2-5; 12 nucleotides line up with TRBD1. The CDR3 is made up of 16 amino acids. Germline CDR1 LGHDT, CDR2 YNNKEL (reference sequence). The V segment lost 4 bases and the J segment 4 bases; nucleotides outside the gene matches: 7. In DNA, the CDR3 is TGTGCCAGCAGCCTCCCGGGACAGGGGGCATTAGAGACCCAGTACTTC. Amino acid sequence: CASSLPGQGALETQYF.

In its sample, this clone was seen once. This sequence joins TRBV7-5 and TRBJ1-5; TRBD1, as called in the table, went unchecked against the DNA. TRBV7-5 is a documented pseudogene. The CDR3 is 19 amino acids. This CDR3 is CVRSLVEFWAGTGSQPQHF. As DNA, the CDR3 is TGTGTCAGAAGCCTAGTCGAATTCTGGGCCGGGACAGGGTCTCAGCCCCAGCATTTT.

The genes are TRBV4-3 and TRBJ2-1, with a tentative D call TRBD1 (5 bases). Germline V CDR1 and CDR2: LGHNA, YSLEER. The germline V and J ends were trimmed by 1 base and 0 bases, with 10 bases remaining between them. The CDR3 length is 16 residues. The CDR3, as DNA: TGCGCCAGCAGCCAAGTAGGGGCGGCCTCCTACAATGAGCAGTTCTTC. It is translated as CASSQVGAASYNEQFF.

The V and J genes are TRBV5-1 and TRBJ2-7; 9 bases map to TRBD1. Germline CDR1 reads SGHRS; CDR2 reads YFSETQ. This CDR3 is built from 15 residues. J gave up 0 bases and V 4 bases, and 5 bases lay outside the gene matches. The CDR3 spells CASSGGTGNSYEQYF. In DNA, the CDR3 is TGCGCCAGCAGCGGAGGGACAGGGAACTCCTACGAGCAGTACTTC.

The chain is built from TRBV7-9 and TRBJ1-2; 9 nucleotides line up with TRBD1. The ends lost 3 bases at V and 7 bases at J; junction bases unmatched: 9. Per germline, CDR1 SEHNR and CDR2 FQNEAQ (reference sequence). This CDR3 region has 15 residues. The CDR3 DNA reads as TGTGCCAGCAGCTTCGGTAAACAGGGGGCCGGTGGCTACACCTTC. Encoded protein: CASSFGKQGAGGYTF.

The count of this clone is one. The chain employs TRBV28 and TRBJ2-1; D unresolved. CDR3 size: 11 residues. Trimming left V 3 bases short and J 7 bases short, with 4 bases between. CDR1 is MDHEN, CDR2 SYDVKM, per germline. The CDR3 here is CASSFENEQFF. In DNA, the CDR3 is TGTGCCAGCAGTTTTGAGAATGAGCAGTTCTTC.

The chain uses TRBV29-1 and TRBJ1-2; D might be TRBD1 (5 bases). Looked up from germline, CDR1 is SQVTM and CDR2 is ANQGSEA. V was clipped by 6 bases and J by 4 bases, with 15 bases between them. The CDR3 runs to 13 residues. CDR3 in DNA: TGCAGCGTCTGGGCCAGGGTGGCCTATGGCTACACCTTC. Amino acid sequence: CSVWARVAYGYTF.

The CDR3 bases are TGTGCCAGCGTGAGGGCCCCGACTGATTCGGATACGCAGTATTTT. Residues: CASVRAPTDSDTQYF. This rearrangement joins TRBV2 to TRBJ2-3; possibly TRBD2 for D (5 bases). This CDR3 is built from 15 residues. Germline CDR1 SNHLY, CDR2 FYNNEI. V lost 8 bases to trimming and J lost 6 bases, with 21 bases between them.

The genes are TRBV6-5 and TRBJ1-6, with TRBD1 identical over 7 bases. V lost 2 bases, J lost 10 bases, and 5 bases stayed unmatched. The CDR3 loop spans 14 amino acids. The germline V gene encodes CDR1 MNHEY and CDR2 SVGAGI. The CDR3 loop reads CASSYRGLGSPLHF. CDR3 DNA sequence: TGTGCCAGCAGTTACAGGGGGCTAGGGTCACCCCTCCACTTT.

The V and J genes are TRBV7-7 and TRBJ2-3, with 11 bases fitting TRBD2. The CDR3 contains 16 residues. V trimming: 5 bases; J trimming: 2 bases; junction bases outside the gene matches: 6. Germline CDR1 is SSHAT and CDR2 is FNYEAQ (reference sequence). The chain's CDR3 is CASSPTSGSPTDTQYF. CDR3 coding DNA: TGTGCCAGCAGCCCTACTAGCGGGAGCCCCACAGATACGCAGTATTTT.

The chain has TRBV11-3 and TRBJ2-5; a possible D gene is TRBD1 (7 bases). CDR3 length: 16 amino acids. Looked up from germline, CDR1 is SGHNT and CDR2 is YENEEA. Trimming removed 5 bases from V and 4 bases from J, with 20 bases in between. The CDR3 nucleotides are TGTGCCAGCAGCCCGAGACAGGGAGGAATAGGAGAGACCCAGTACTTC. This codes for CASSPRQGGIGETQYF. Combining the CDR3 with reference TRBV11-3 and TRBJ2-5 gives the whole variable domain EAGVVQSPRYKIIEKKQPVAFWCNPISGHNTLYWYLQNLGQGPELLIRYENEEAVDDSQLPKDRFSAERLKGVDSTLKIQPAELGDSAVYLCASSPRQGGIGETQYFGPGTRLLVL.

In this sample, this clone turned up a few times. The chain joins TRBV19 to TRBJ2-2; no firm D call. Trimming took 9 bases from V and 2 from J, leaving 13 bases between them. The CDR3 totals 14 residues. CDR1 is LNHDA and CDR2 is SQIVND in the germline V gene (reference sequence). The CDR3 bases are TGTGCCAGCGCGCTAGAGTTCAACACCGGGGAGCTGTTTTTT. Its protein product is CASALEFNTGELFF.